The clone carrying this TCR beta chain was observed a few times. This sample was included in a study of patients and donors after allogeneic stem cell transplantation. TCRdb redid the calling of the RT-PCR reads with MiXCR, one entry per CDR3 protein. The table records about 39,000 distinct CDR3 sequences, 25% to 40% of them present only once. The CDR3 consists of 14 residues. V shed 4 bases, J shed 3 bases, and the junction held 8 bases outside the gene matches. Germline V gives CDR1 DFQATT, CDR2 SNEGSKA (reference sequence). The sequenced sample consisted of blood, either unsorted or a sorted T cell fraction (not recorded which). This sequence originates from a human donor who was either an allogeneic HSCT recipient or a stem cell or donor lymphocyte infusion donor (not recorded which). It is not recorded whose cells these are; they may come from a transplant donor. The chain carries TRBV20-1 and TRBJ2-7, with 8 bases identical to TRBD2. CDR3 amino acids: CSATRTSLLYEQYF. In DNA, the CDR3 is TGCAGTGCTACCCGGACTAGCCTCCTCTACGAGCAGTACTTC.